This T cell receptor beta chain comes out of a study of cytomegalovirus exposure and HLA in healthy donors. Findings and limits, study-wide: Cytomegalovirus-associated TCR beta chains were listed, numbering 164. The productive fraction for most TCR beta V segments was about 90% or about 30% in an earlier analysis. One variant, a missense change in DCLRE1C, was linked in a later analysis to TCR beta V- and J-gene trimming.

This CDR3 region has 18 residues. Trimming removed 7 bases from V and 6 bases from J; junction bases left unmatched: 20. Germline V lookup: CDR1 SGHTA, CDR2 FQGNSA. As to this clone: Its antigen is unknown.

PCR used 60 Vbeta primers and 13 Jbeta primers. The assay was immunoSEQ multiplex PCR, and TCRdb's table has in-frame clones only and misses some. The sample lists some 170,000 clones, roughly 78% occurring once. V is TRBV7-2 and J is TRBJ1-5; TRBD1 matches 8 bases. This TCR was recovered from a man in his forties in good health and CMV-seronegative. Input material: PBMCs. CDR3 DNA: TGTGCCAGCACCGGGTGGGGGGGGCATACAGGGGGTGGTCAGCCCCAGCATTTT. Encoded protein: CASTGWGGHTGGGQPQHF.